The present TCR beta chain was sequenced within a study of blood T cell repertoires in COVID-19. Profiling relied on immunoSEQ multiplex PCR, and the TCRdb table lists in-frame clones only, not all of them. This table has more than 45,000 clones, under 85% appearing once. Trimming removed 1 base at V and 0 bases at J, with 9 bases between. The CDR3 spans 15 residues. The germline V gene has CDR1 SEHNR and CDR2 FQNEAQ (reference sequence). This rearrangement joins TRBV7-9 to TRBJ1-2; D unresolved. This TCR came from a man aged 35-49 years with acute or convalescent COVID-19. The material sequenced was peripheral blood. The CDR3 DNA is TGTGCCAGCAGCTTAGTGGCCCCAGCTAACTATGGCTACACCTTC. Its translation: CASSLVAPANYGYTF.